The 28 T cell receptor beta chains presented below share a single source sample, sequenced in a study of post-analysis software for immune sequencing data. Findings and caveats of the study: Patients used five TRBV segments, including TRBV5-6, TRBV5-1 and TRBV20-1, more often than controls.

These TCRs are of unknown antigen specificity. Libraries were made from TCR beta cDNA, and they carried unique molecular identifiers. A single record per CDR3 protein comes from TCRdb applying MiXCR to the PCR reads. Of about 540,000 distinct CDR3 sequences detected, around a third appear once; the ten largest clones hold 4.5% to 7.5%. The sequenced sample was blood. The receptors stem from a girl aged 2 to 17 with multiple sclerosis.

The chain uses TRBV5-1 and TRBJ2-2; 14 nucleotides line up with TRBD2. Germline lookup yields CDR1 SGHRS and CDR2 YFSETQ. The CDR3 length is 17 residues. V trimming: 3 bases; J trimming: 1 base; junction bases outside the gene matches: 2. CDR3 sequence: CASSSGLAGVNTGELFF. The CDR3 nucleotides are TGCGCCAGCAGCTCGGGACTAGCGGGGGTGAACACCGGGGAGCTGTTTTTT.

This clonotype was found a few times. V usage is TRBV5-1 and J usage is TRBJ1-2; a weak D match, TRBD1 (5 bases). From germline, CDR1 is SGHRS and CDR2 YFSETQ. V was clipped by 4 bases and J by 5 bases, with 15 bases between them. The CDR3 extends over 14 amino acids. The CDR3 region is CASSRDTQGYGYTF. CDR3 DNA: TGCGCCAGCAGCCGCGACACCCAGGGATATGGCTACACCTTC.

This sequence joins TRBV25-1 and TRBJ2-7; D is perhaps TRBD1 (7 bases). In germline, CDR1 is MGHDK, CDR2 SYGVNS. CDR3 size: 14 residues. V was cut by 5 bases and J by 2 bases, with 13 bases left in between. The CDR3 DNA follows: TGTGCCAGCAGTAGACAGGGAGGTACCTACGAGCAGTACTTC. It is translated as CASSRQGGTYEQYF.

There are a few counts of this clonotype. V is TRBV20-1 and J is TRBJ2-7, with TRBD1 matching 8 bases. This CDR3 has 16 amino acids. Losses at the gene ends were 1 base for V and 2 bases for J; bases not matched to a gene: 10. Germline lookup yields CDR1 DFQATT and CDR2 SNEGSKA (reference sequence). This CDR3 reads CSARGRWGQDAYEQYF. CDR3 nucleotides: TGCAGTGCTAGAGGTAGATGGGGACAGGACGCCTACGAGCAGTACTTC.

This clonotype was seen more than once but under ten times. This chain uses TRBV12-3 or TRBV12-4 with TRBJ1-4; the D is unclear. Trimming stripped 5 bases from V and 5 bases from J, with 6 bases between. This CDR3 has 12 amino acids. This CDR3 is CASSDSNEKLFF. The DNA of the CDR3 is TGTGCCAGCAGTGACTCAAATGAAAAACTGTTTTTT.

This clonotype came up many times. V gene TRBV12-3 or TRBV12-4 combines with J gene TRBJ2-1; D not certain. V was pared by 6 bases and J by 9 bases, with 15 bases between. The length of the CDR3 is 13 residues. Written as DNA, the CDR3 is TGTGCCAGCAGGGAGTTAGCTACCCCTGAGCAGTTCTTC. The encoded protein is CASRELATPEQFF.

The genes are TRBV20-1 and TRBJ1-5; D gene unclear. Trimming removed 3 bases from V and 2 bases from J, with 14 bases in between. From germline, CDR1 is DFQATT and CDR2 SNEGSKA (reference sequence). The CDR3 is 15 amino acids. The CDR3 DNA reads TGCAGTGCTAGCGTGGCAAGTGTAGGCAATCAGCCCCAGCATTTT. The encoded protein is CSASVASVGNQPQHF.

Only one count was recorded for this clonotype. The rearrangement links TRBV27 to TRBJ2-1, with a tentative D call TRBD1 (5 bases). From germline, CDR1 is MNHEY and CDR2 SMNVEV (reference sequence). V lost 5 bases and J 0 bases, leaving 11 bases between the germline ends. This CDR3 comprises 15 residues. The CDR3 bases are TGTGCCAGCAGTCAACAGGAGACCTCCTACAATGAGCAGTTCTTC. Its translation: CASSQQETSYNEQFF.

The chain couples TRBV27 to TRBJ2-2; D ambiguous. Germline V gene sequence: CDR1 MNHEY, CDR2 SMNVEV (reference sequence). The V and J ends lost 4 bases and 5 bases respectively, with 8 bases between them. The CDR3 has 13 residues. The CDR3 protein is CASSYLETGELFF. The DNA of the CDR3 is TGTGCCAGCAGTTATCTTGAGACCGGGGAGCTGTTTTTT.

This clonotype appeared a few times. The chain links TRBV12-3 or TRBV12-4 to TRBJ1-1; D not certain. Trimming left V 3 bases short and J 1 base short, with 6 bases between. The CDR3 runs to 13 residues. DNA for the CDR3: TGTGCCAGCAGTTTGATGAGGAACACTGAAGCTTTCTTT. It encodes CASSLMRNTEAFF.

The V and J genes are TRBV4-2 and TRBJ1-2, with D uncertain. Germline loops: CDR1 LGHNA, CDR2 YNFKEQ. This CDR3 has 12 amino acids. Trimming removed 3 bases at V and 6 bases at J, with 8 bases between. The CDR3 sequence is CASSQWDHGYTF. CDR3 nucleotide sequence: TGTGCCAGCAGCCAGTGGGATCATGGCTACACCTTC.

The chain links TRBV6-5 to TRBJ1-3, with D possibly TRBD1 on 6 matching bases. The CDR3 runs to 14 residues. Germline assignment: CDR1 MNHEY and CDR2 SVGAGI. Trimming removed 11 bases at V and 3 bases at J, with 17 bases between. CDR3 bases: TGTGCCGCCCAGGGAGGGGGTGGTGGAAACACCATATATTTT. It translates to CAAQGGGGGNTIYF.

This sequence joins TRBV11-3 and TRBJ2-1; 7 bases map to TRBD1. Germline assignment: CDR1 SGHNT and CDR2 YENEEA. The CDR3 sequence is 13 residues long. With V trimmed by 5 bases and J by 6 bases, 4 bases remained unmatched. The CDR3: CASSRGQSNEQFF. The CDR3 DNA reads as TGTGCCAGCAGCCGGGGACAGAGCAATGAGCAGTTCTTC.

This chain uses TRBV20-1 with TRBJ2-3; a possible D gene is TRBD2 (6 bases). Germline loops: CDR1 DFQATT, CDR2 SNEGSKA (reference sequence). The CDR3 runs to 14 residues. The V and J ends lost 8 bases and 6 bases respectively, with 21 bases between them. Here the CDR3 reads CSPAPGLTGDTQYF. DNA of the CDR3: TGCAGTCCGGCACCTGGACTAACTGGGGATACGCAGTATTTT.

This clonotype was counted a few times. The chain has TRBV11-1 and TRBJ2-3, with TRBD1 matching 9 bases. Germline CDR1 reads SGHAT; CDR2 reads FQDESV (reference sequence). The CDR3 length is 17 residues. V lost 1 base, J lost 5 bases, and 10 bases stayed unmatched. CDR3 region: CASSLGVDTGGLDTQYF. The CDR3 DNA sequence: TGTGCCAGCAGCTTAGGTGTGGATACAGGGGGCCTAGATACGCAGTATTTT.

CDR3 sequence reads: CASSWLGNHEQFF. For the CDR3, the DNA is TGTGCCAGCAGTTGGCTGGGGAACCATGAGCAGTTCTTC. The chain carries TRBV6-5 and TRBJ2-1; no definite D call. CDR1 MNHEY and CDR2 SVGAGI come from the germline V gene. Trimming stripped 4 bases from V and 8 bases from J, with 12 bases between. The CDR3 has 13 residues.

Note on this clonotype: An end of the junction differs from the germline gene, which may be a read error. The rearrangement joins TRBV20-1 to TRBJ2-3; 8 nucleotides align to TRBD2. This CDR3 is 16 amino acids long. Germline V gives CDR1 DFQATT, CDR2 SNEGSKA (reference sequence). The CDR3 DNA follows: TGCAGTGCTAACCCGCCGAGCGGGGGACACACAGATGCGCAGTATTTT. Its protein product is CSANPPSGGHTDAQYF.

This clonotype was picked up one time. One end of the junction does not line up with germline, which may come from a read error. This chain uses TRBV7-2 with TRBJ2-1, with D perhaps TRBD2 (6 bases). The CDR3 spans 13 residues. Germline V gene sequence: CDR1 SGHTA, CDR2 FQGNSA. The CDR3 is CARSWGGADEQFF. DNA for the CDR3: TGTGCCCGCAGCTGGGGCGGGGCCGATGAGCAGTTCTTC.

The V and J genes are TRBV3-1 and TRBJ1-2; 8 nucleotides align to TRBD1. Per germline, CDR1 LGHDT and CDR2 YNNKEL (reference sequence). The CDR3 is made up of 13 amino acids. V trimming: 4 bases; J trimming: 6 bases; junction bases outside the gene matches: 4. CDR3 residues: CASSLTGDDGYTF. DNA of the CDR3: TGTGCCAGCAGCCTGACAGGGGACGATGGCTACACCTTC. Using reference TRBV3-1 and TRBJ1-2 for the parts outside the CDR3, the full variable domain is DTAVSQTPKYLVTQMGNDKSIKCEQNLGHDTMYWYKQDSKKFLKIMFSYNNKELIINETVPNRFSPKSPDKAHLNLHINSLELGDSAVYFCASSLTGDDGYTFGSGTRLTVV.

The table lists this clonotype with many counts. This sequence joins TRBV12-3 or TRBV12-4 and TRBJ1-2, with D hard to call. The CDR3 is made up of 12 amino acids. Trimming cost V 6 bases and J 0 bases, with 5 bases left between them. This CDR3 is CASSQSNYGYTF. CDR3 DNA: TGTGCCAGCAGCCAATCTAACTATGGCTACACCTTC.

On this clonotype: The junction departs from the called germline gene at one end, perhaps through a read error. The rearrangement uses TRBV5-1 and TRBJ1-2; D perhaps matches TRBD1 (6 bases). This CDR3 is built from 14 residues. Germline CDR1 reads SGHRS; CDR2 reads YFSETQ. The CDR3 spells CAGSLADRYYGYTF. In nucleotides, the CDR3 is TGCGCCGGCAGCTTGGCCGACAGGTACTATGGCTACACCTTC.

The rearrangement joins TRBV20-1 to TRBJ2-1, with 8 bases fitting TRBD2. J lost 7 bases, V lost 3 bases, and 11 bases had no gene match. The CDR3 has 15 amino acids. Germline CDR1 and CDR2: DFQATT and SNEGSKA (reference sequence). The CDR3 spells CSASIRAGATNEQFF. As DNA, the CDR3 is TGCAGTGCTAGTATTAGAGCGGGGGCGACAAATGAGCAGTTCTTC.

This chain connects TRBV2 to TRBJ2-5; 11 bases align to TRBD2. Germline trimming cut 2 bases from V and 3 bases from J; bases unmatched to any gene: 5. The germline V gene has CDR1 SNHLY and CDR2 FYNNEI. CDR3 length equals 16 residues. As DNA, the CDR3 is TGTGCCAGCAGTGAAATCGCTAGCGGGGGGAAAGAGACCCAGTACTTC. Encoded protein: CASSEIASGGKETQYF.

This clonotype was picked up a small number of times. The chain has TRBV9 and TRBJ2-5; TRBD2 matches 9 bases. The CDR3 runs to 16 residues. J lost 5 bases, V lost 2 bases, and 10 bases had no gene match. The germline V gene has CDR1 SGDLS and CDR2 YYNGEE. This CDR3 is CASSVTRTAGGETQYF. DNA for the CDR3: TGTGCCAGCAGCGTTACGAGGACGGCGGGGGGGGAGACCCAGTACTTC.

The table lists this clonotype with a few counts. The chain employs TRBV10-3 and TRBJ2-3; 8 nucleotides match TRBD2. V gave up 7 bases and J gave up 5 bases; unmatched junction bases: 5. Germline V gene lookup returns CDR1 ENHRY and CDR2 SYGVKD. CDR3 length: 13 amino acids. The CDR3 nucleotides read TGTGCCATCACCGGGGGGGCGTTAGATACGCAGTATTTT. It codes for CAITGGALDTQYF.

This clonotype has a handful of counts. The V gene is TRBV27, the J gene TRBJ2-1; TRBD1 agrees at 7 bases. Germline V lookup: CDR1 MNHEY, CDR2 SMNVEV (reference sequence). The CDR3 length is 15 residues. V dropped 1 base and J dropped 6; count of bases not matched to a gene: 6. CDR3 sequence reads: CASSLLTGQLNEQFF. The CDR3 coding sequence is TGTGCCAGCAGTTTATTGACGGGACAGCTCAATGAGCAGTTCTTC.

This chain links TRBV7-9 with TRBJ1-6; 10 positions match TRBD1. Germline CDR1 and CDR2: SEHNR and FQNEAQ (reference sequence). V was pared by 5 bases and J by 2 bases, with 9 bases of the junction left unmatched. This CDR3 region has 18 residues. The CDR3 reads CASSQWGGQGPYNSPLHF. The CDR3 region has the DNA TGTGCCAGCAGCCAATGGGGGGGACAGGGGCCCTATAATTCACCCCTCCACTTT.

This chain links TRBV12-3 or TRBV12-4 with TRBJ1-5; TRBD1 matches 11 bases. V was pared by 5 bases and J by 9 bases, with 9 bases of the junction left unmatched. The length of the CDR3 is 15 residues. The CDR3 DNA reads as TGTGCCAGCAGTAGGACAGGGGGCGATGCGGGGCCCCAGCATTTT. It translates to CASSRTGGDAGPQHF.